This T cell receptor beta chain was recovered during a study of blood T cell repertoires in COVID-19. Here immunoSEQ multiplex PCR was the method, and the copy in TCRdb shows in-frame clones only, minus some. The sample has 350,000 to 550,000 clones, around 91% seen once. Sequencing was carried out using PBMCs or T cells enriched from blood (not recorded which). The TCR originated in a man aged 30-40 years who had recovered from COVID-19.

Here the CDR3 DNA reads TGTGCCAGCAGTTTTCAGGGATCCGGTAATTCACCCCTCCACTTT. Translation: CASSFQGSGNSPLHF. This chain links TRBV5-6 with TRBJ1-6; possible D gene TRBD1, 5 bases. Germline V gene lookup returns CDR1 SGHDT and CDR2 YYEEEE. V gave up 5 bases and J gave up 6 bases, with 15 bases separating them. CDR3 length: 15 residues.